Following are 24 T cell receptor beta chains from one sample sequenced in a study of cytomegalovirus exposure and HLA in healthy donors. PCR employed 60 Vbeta and 13 Jbeta primers. Produced via immunoSEQ multiplex PCR; TCRdb's table is partial and in-frame only. The data show 95,000 to 150,000 clones, 81% seen once. The specimen sequenced was PBMCs. Source of these receptors: a man aged 18 to 30 in good health and CMV-seronegative.

The chain couples TRBV19 to TRBJ1-6; TRBD1 matches at 7 bases. This CDR3 region has 14 residues. The germline V gene has CDR1 LNHDA and CDR2 SQIVND (reference sequence). The ends lost 6 bases at V and 10 bases at J; junction bases unmatched: 9. CDR3 DNA sequence: TGTGCCAGTAGCCACGACAGGGTCGGGTCACCCCTCCACTTT. It codes for CASSHDRVGSPLHF.

V usage is TRBV4-3 and J usage is TRBJ2-1; 9 bases are a match to TRBD2. The CDR3 totals 15 residues. The trim removed 4 bases at V and 7 bases at J, leaving 8 bases unmatched. From germline, CDR1 is LGHNA and CDR2 YSLEER. This CDR3 is CASSPRAGGVNEQFF. DNA of the CDR3: TGCGCCAGCAGCCCAAGAGCGGGGGGTGTAAATGAGCAGTTCTTC.

The chain carries TRBV19 and TRBJ2-2; 8 bases map to TRBD2. The CDR3 spans 18 residues. The V segment lost 5 bases and the J segment 7 bases; nucleotides outside the gene matches: 18. CDR1 and CDR2 (germline): LNHDA, SQIVND (reference sequence). This chain's CDR3 is CASSEGWAQRGLGGELFF. Written as DNA, the CDR3 is TGTGCCAGTAGTGAGGGATGGGCTCAGCGGGGGCTGGGCGGGGAGCTGTTTTTT.

This sequence joins TRBV5-1 and TRBJ2-1, with 8 bases lining up with TRBD2. The CDR3 is 16 residues long. Per germline, CDR1 SGHRS and CDR2 YFSETQ. Unmatched junction bases numbered 6, after V lost 0 bases and J lost 4 bases. CDR3 nucleotides: TGCGCCAGCAGCTTGGCCGGGGGGGCCAAATACAATGAGCAGTTCTTC. This codes for CASSLAGGAKYNEQFF.

This chain uses TRBV10-3 with TRBJ1-1; D gene ambiguous. The CDR3 has 12 residues. CDR1 ENHRY and CDR2 SYGVKD come from the germline V gene. Trimming removed 0 bases from V and 7 bases from J, with 6 bases in between. CDR3: CAISESVSEAFF. The CDR3 DNA reads as TGTGCCATCAGTGAGTCAGTCAGTGAAGCTTTCTTT.

The rearrangement links TRBV5-1 to TRBJ2-1; TRBD2 aligns across 8 bases. Germline V lookup: CDR1 SGHRS, CDR2 YFSETQ. CDR3 size: 15 residues. The V gene end was trimmed by 2 bases and the J gene end by 4 bases; junction bases not matched to a gene: 5. CDR3 sequence reads: CASSFSAGVYNEQFF. In DNA, the CDR3 is TGCGCCAGCAGCTTCTCAGCGGGGGTTTACAATGAGCAGTTCTTC.

The chain uses TRBV7-9 and TRBJ2-3, with 11 bases matching TRBD2. This CDR3 is 15 amino acids long. V shed 7 bases and J 6 bases; nucleotides not matched to a gene: 9. Germline V gives CDR1 SEHNR, CDR2 FQNEAQ (reference sequence). The CDR3 sequence: CASIRLAGGPDTQYF. CDR3 sequence (DNA): TGTGCCAGCATTCGGCTAGCGGGGGGCCCTGATACGCAGTATTTT.

The V and J genes are TRBV19 and TRBJ1-5; D unresolved. The CDR3 contains 15 residues. Trimming left V 3 bases short and J 0 bases short, with 9 bases between. Germline V gives CDR1 LNHDA, CDR2 SQIVND (reference sequence). CDR3: CASSIGPGSNQPQHF. The CDR3, as DNA: TGTGCCAGTAGTATCGGTCCGGGTAGCAATCAGCCCCAGCATTTT.

V is TRBV6-6 and J is TRBJ2-2, with a tentative D call TRBD2 (6 bases). The CDR3 extends over 16 amino acids. Trimming stripped 6 bases from V and 2 bases from J, with 16 bases between. Germline CDR1 and CDR2: MNHNY and SVGAGI (reference sequence). The CDR3 reads CASSRSGTPNTGELFF. The CDR3 DNA reads as TGTGCCAGCAGCCGATCCGGGACTCCCAACACCGGGGAGCTGTTTTTT.

J is TRBJ2-7 and V is TRBV7-9, with TRBD1 matching over 12 bases. J was trimmed by 5 bases and V by 1 base; bases with no gene match: 3. This CDR3 has 15 residues. CDR1 SEHNR and CDR2 FQNEAQ come from the germline V gene (reference sequence). CDR3 in amino acids: CASSLGGQGAHEQYF. The CDR3 nucleotides read TGTGCCAGCAGCTTAGGGGGACAGGGGGCCCACGAGCAGTACTTC.

The CDR3: CASSPGQVTDTQYF. The CDR3 DNA sequence: TGCGCCAGCAGCCCCGGACAGGTCACAGATACGCAGTATTTT. The J gene is TRBJ2-3, the V gene TRBV5-1; 7 bases are shared with TRBD1. The germline gives CDR1 SGHRS, CDR2 YFSETQ. The CDR3 covers 14 residues. V shed 4 bases, J shed 2 bases, and the junction held 4 bases outside the gene matches.

The chain carries TRBV7-9 and TRBJ2-2, with D maybe TRBD1 (5 bases). V lost 1 base, J lost 11 bases, and 11 bases lay in between. The CDR3 runs to 13 residues. CDR1 is SEHNR, CDR2 FQNEAQ, per germline (reference sequence). For the CDR3, the DNA is TGTGCCAGCAGCTTAGTAGGGGTCGGCGAGCTGTTTTTT. This sequence encodes CASSLVGVGELFF.

This chain uses TRBV30 with TRBJ2-5; 7 bases line up with TRBD1. The DNA end favors TRBJ2-7, so the J call may be wrong. Germline V gene sequence: CDR1 GTSNPN, CDR2 SVGIG (reference sequence). The CDR3 runs 14 residues. This CDR3 is CAWSHPDRVNEQYF. The DNA for the CDR3 is TGTGCCTGGAGCCATCCCGACAGGGTAAACGAGCAGTACTTC.

The rearrangement joins TRBV25-1 to TRBJ1-1, with D perhaps matching TRBD1 (6 bases). This CDR3 is 15 amino acids long. Germline assignment: CDR1 MGHDK and CDR2 SYGVNS. V lost 5 bases, J lost 7 bases, and 20 bases lay in between. The CDR3 DNA is TGTGCCAGCAGTTTGGACAGTCGGGGTATTTTTGAAGCTTTCTTT. Translated: CASSLDSRGIFEAFF.

V usage is TRBV7-6 and J usage is TRBJ2-1; TRBD1 matches 8 bases. Germline V CDR1 and CDR2: SGHVS, FNYEAQ. Germline trimming cut 4 bases from V and 5 bases from J; bases unmatched to any gene: 7. The CDR3 length is 15 residues. This chain's CDR3 is CASSSQGEANNEQFF. CDR3 DNA: TGTGCCAGCAGCTCACAGGGGGAGGCTAACAATGAGCAGTTCTTC.

The chain uses TRBV9 and TRBJ2-7, with D maybe TRBD2 (7 bases). The CDR3 has 14 residues. The germline V gene has CDR1 SGDLS and CDR2 YYNGEE. The V end lost 3 bases, the J end lost 6 bases, and 16 bases lay between the germline ends. The chain's CDR3 is CASSAIGGGTEQYF. CDR3 DNA sequence: TGTGCCAGCAGCGCTATAGGGGGGGGAACCGAGCAGTACTTC.

The rearrangement links TRBV27 to TRBJ2-5; 9 bases line up with TRBD1. The J call may be mistaken, given a closer DNA end match to TRBJ2-7. From germline, CDR1 is MNHEY and CDR2 SMNVEV (reference sequence). The CDR3 runs 15 residues. The CDR3: CASSPTQGASYEQYF. CDR3 coding DNA: TGTGCCAGCAGTCCTACACAGGGGGCATCCTACGAGCAGTACTTC.

The chain carries TRBV19 and TRBJ2-5, with D perhaps TRBD2 (7 bases). The CDR3 extends over 15 amino acids. Germline CDR1 reads LNHDA; CDR2 reads SQIVND (reference sequence). Trimming removed 3 bases from V and 0 bases from J, with 11 bases in between. CDR3 nucleotides: TGTGCCAGTAGTATGGGGGGGGCGTACCAAGAGACCCAGTACTTC. Translated, it gives CASSMGGAYQETQYF.

CDR3 amino acids: CASSQDTEETQYF. Written as DNA, the CDR3 is TGTGCCAGCAGCCAAGATACGGAGGAGACCCAGTACTTC. The V call is TRBV4-2, the J call TRBJ2-5, with D hard to call. The CDR3 runs 13 residues. The V end lost 0 bases, the J end lost 5 bases, and 7 bases lay between the germline ends. Germline values: CDR1 LGHNA, CDR2 YNFKEQ.

The table lists this clone with a count of one. The rearrangement uses TRBV27 and TRBJ2-7; the match to TRBD2 covers 8 bases. The CDR3 has 15 residues. The V and J ends lost 5 bases and 2 bases, in that order; junction bases with no gene match: 8. The germline CDR1 and CDR2 sequences are MNHEY and SMNVEV (reference sequence). CDR3 in DNA: TGTGCCAGCAGTCCCAAGACTAGCGCGCCCTACGAGCAGTACTTC. Its translation is CASSPKTSAPYEQYF.

The J gene is TRBJ2-5, the V gene TRBV4-1, with a tentative D call TRBD2 (5 bases). Trimming stripped 0 bases from V and 5 bases from J, with 13 bases between. Germline V gene data show CDR1 as MGHRA and CDR2 as YSYEKL. This CDR3 region has 15 residues. CDR3 in DNA: TGCGCCAGCAGCCAAGATGGAGACGGCGGGGAGACCCAGTACTTC. Translating gives CASSQDGDGGETQYF.

This clone was detected only a few times. The same CDR3 also results from other DNA sequences found in this sample. This chain joins TRBV6-5 and TRBJ1-1, with 9 bases aligning to TRBD1. Looked up from germline, CDR1 is MNHEY and CDR2 is SVGAGI. With V trimmed by 6 bases and J by 6 bases, 2 bases remained unmatched. The CDR3 is 12 amino acids. DNA of the CDR3: TGTGCCAGCAGGCGGACAGGGGCTGAAGCTTTCTTT. Its translation: CASRRTGAEAFF.

This sequence joins TRBV11-1 and TRBJ2-1, with D possibly TRBD2 on 5 matching bases. Germline lookup yields CDR1 SGHAT and CDR2 FQDESV (reference sequence). This CDR3 is 13 amino acids long. Trimming shortened V by 7 bases and J by 6 bases, and 13 bases separated the two germline ends. The CDR3 protein is CASTDGVGNEQFF. CDR3 DNA sequence: TGTGCCAGCACAGACGGGGTTGGCAATGAGCAGTTCTTC.

This clone was seen a few times. The rearrangement joins TRBV7-2 to TRBJ2-7, with a weak D call TRBD2 (6 bases). Germline V gives CDR1 SGHTA, CDR2 FQGNSA. CDR3 length equals 14 residues. Trimming removed 5 bases at V and 7 bases at J, with 18 bases between. The CDR3 DNA reads TGTGCCAGCAGCCCCGGGCGGGGTTCTATAGAGCAGTACTTC. Residues: CASSPGRGSIEQYF. The full variable domain, with the rest looked up from reference TRBV7-2 and TRBJ2-7, is GAGVSQSPSNKVTEKGKDVELRCDPISGHTALYWYRQSLGQGLEFLIYFQGNSAPDKSGLPSDRFSAERTGGSVSTLTIQRTQQEDSAVYLCASSPGRGSIEQYFGPGTRLTVT.